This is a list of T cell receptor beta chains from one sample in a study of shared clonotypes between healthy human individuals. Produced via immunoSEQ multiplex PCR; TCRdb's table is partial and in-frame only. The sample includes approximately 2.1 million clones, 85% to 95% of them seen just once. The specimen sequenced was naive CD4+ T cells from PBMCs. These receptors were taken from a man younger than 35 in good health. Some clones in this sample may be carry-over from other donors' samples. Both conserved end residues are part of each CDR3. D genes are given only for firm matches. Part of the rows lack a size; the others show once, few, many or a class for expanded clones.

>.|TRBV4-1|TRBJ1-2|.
CASTRLRGTGSDYGYTF
TGCGCCAGCACACGGTTGCGGGGGACCGGTAGCGACTATGGCTACACCTTC
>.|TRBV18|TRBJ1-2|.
CASSLSQDLGGYTF
TGTGCCAGCTCACTATCCCAAGACCTGGGAGGCTACACCTTC
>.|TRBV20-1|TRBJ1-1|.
CSARGRAEAFF
TGCAGTGCTAGAGGGCGGGCTGAAGCTTTCTTT
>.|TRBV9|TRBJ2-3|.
CASSAAGFTDTQYF
TGTGCCAGCAGCGCCGCGGGGTTCACAGATACGCAGTATTTT
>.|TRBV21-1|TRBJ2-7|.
CASSKVLGSYEQYF
TGTGCCAGCAGCAAAGTTCTGGGATCCTACGAGCAGTACTTC
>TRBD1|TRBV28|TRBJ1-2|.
CASSYRGHYGYTF
TGTGCCAGCAGCTACAGGGGTCACTATGGCTACACCTTC
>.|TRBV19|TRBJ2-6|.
CASSVPGLQAGANVLTF
TGTGCCAGTAGTGTCCCGGGACTCCAGGCTGGGGCCAACGTCCTGACTTTC
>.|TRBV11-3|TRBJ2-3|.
CASSFHSDTQYF
TGTGCCAGCAGCTTTCACTCAGATACGCAGTATTTT
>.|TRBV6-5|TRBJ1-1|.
CASTRTANTEAFF
TGTGCCAGCACCCGGACGGCGAACACTGAAGCTTTCTTT
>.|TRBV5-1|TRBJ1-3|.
CASSLGGQLSGNTIYF
TGCGCCAGCAGCTTGGGTGGTCAGCTCTCTGGAAACACCATATATTTT
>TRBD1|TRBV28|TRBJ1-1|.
CASSLTGTGRGTEAFF
TGTGCCAGCAGTTTGACTGGGACAGGGCGGGGCACTGAAGCTTTCTTT
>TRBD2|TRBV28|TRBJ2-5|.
CASNFPRLAGGAETQYF
TGTGCCAGCAACTTCCCTCGACTAGCGGGAGGGGCAGAGACCCAGTACTTC
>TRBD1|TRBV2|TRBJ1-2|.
CASSEWGQDYGYTF
TGTGCCAGCAGTGAATGGGGACAGGACTATGGCTACACCTTC
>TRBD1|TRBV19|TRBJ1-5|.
CASSNQGAGAQPQHF
TGTGCCAGTAGTAACCAGGGGGCCGGGGCGCAGCCCCAGCATTTT
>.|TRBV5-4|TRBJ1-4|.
CASSPGGTAQAEKLFF
TGTGCCAGCAGCCCTGGGGGGACGGCCCAGGCTGAAAAACTGTTTTTT
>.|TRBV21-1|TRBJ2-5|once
CASSKASGGSEGETQYF
TGTGCCAGCAGCAAAGCATCAGGGGGTTCCGAAGGTGAGACCCAGTACTTC
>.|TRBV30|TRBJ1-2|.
CACHTSTGPYGYTF
TGTGCTTGCCATACTTCAACAGGACCCTATGGCTACACCTTC
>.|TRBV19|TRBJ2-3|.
CASSIPGGTDTQYF
TGTGCCAGTAGTATTCCAGGGGGGACCGATACGCAGTATTTT
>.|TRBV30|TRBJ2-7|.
CAWSVSAGYEQYF
TGTGCCTGGAGTGTCTCAGCGGGCTACGAGCAGTACTTC
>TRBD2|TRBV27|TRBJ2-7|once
CASSPGTSGAYEQYF
TGTGCCAGCAGCCCCGGGACTAGCGGAGCTTACGAGCAGTACTTC
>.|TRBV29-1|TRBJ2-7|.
CSARERSGYEQYF
TGCAGCGCAAGAGAACGCTCCGGCTACGAGCAGTACTTC
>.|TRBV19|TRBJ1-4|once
CASSIDPTAANEKLFF
TGTGCCAGTAGTATAGATCCAACGGCGGCGAATGAAAAACTGTTTTTT